This TCR beta chain is from a study of cytomegalovirus exposure and HLA in healthy donors. Study summary: Researchers previously reported finding roughly 120 million unique TCR beta sequences from about 200 million T cells.

Remarks on this clone: No antigen is known for it.

With 60 Vbeta and 13 Jbeta primers, the PCR was carried out. Produced via immunoSEQ multiplex PCR; TCRdb's table is partial and in-frame only. Of about 97,000 clones in the sample, roughly a tenth are singletons; the top ten hold 5.1%. This CDR3 spans 13 amino acids. V was pared by 0 bases and J by 3 bases, with 7 bases between. Per germline, CDR1 SGHRS and CDR2 YFSETQ. The study's findings and limits: In a later analysis, TCR beta V- and J-gene trimming was associated with a missense DCLRE1C variant. Fewer N-insertions than the roughly 630-donor mean were reportedly shown by an Asian-associated ancestry cluster in a later analysis.

Sequencing was done on a sample of PBMCs. This receptor was obtained from a man aged 50-60 years in good health and CMV-seropositive. The chain combines TRBV5-1 with TRBJ2-7; possibly TRBD1 for D (6 bases). The CDR3 region has the DNA TGCGCCAGCAGCTTGGAACAGGGCTACGAGCAGTACTTC. Its protein product is CASSLEQGYEQYF.